This T cell receptor beta chain derives from a study of immune heterogeneity within non-small cell lung tumors. CDR1 SGDLS and CDR2 YYNGEE come from the germline V gene. Trimming took 4 bases from V and 5 from J, leaving 9 bases between them. The CDR3 sequence is 12 residues long. Amplification of the TCR beta CDR3 was achieved through multiplex PCR with 32 V and 13 J primers. Via MiXCR, TCRdb re-called the multiplex PCR reads, giving one row per CDR3 protein. The sample records 25,000 to 40,000 distinct CDR3 sequences, around 30% being singletons. The starting template was genomic DNA from bulk tumor, approximately 620 ng per sample. During surgery, each primary tumor gave multiple biopsies spaced as far apart as possible. Before undergoing curative surgery, patients had newly diagnosed non-small cell lung cancer that was untreated. Non-small cell lung cancer patients, newly diagnosed and having surgery with curative intent, served as donors.

There are many counts of this clonotype. Sequenced material: lung tumor tissue. The chain couples TRBV9 to TRBJ2-5; maybe TRBD1 (6 bases). The sequence came from a middle-aged man with non-small cell lung cancer. This chain's CDR3 is CASSQQGETQYF. In DNA form, the CDR3 reads TGTGCCAGCAGCCAACAGGGCGAGACCCAGTACTTC.